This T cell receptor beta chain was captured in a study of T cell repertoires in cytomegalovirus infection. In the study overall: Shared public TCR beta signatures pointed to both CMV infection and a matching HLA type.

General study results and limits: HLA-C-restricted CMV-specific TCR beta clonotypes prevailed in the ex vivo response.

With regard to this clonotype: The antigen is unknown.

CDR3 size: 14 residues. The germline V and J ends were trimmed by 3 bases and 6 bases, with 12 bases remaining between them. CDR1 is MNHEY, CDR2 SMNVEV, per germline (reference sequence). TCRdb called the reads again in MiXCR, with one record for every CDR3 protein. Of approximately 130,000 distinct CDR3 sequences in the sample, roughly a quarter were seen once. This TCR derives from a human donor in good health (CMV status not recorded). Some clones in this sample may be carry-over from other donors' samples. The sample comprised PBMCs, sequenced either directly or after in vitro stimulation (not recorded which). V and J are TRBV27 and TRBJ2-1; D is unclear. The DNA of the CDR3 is TGTGCCAGCAGTTTCGGCCCGCCGGCCAATGAGCAGTTCTTC. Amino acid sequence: CASSFGPPANEQFF.